A selection of T cell receptor beta chains follows, all from one sample in a study of blood T cell repertoires in COVID-19. The assay was immunoSEQ multiplex PCR, and TCRdb's table has in-frame clones only and misses some. The table lists hundreds of thousands of clones, approximately 80% of them singletons. Sequenced input: PBMCs or T cells enriched from blood (not recorded which). The origin of the receptors is a man aged 25-45 years with acute COVID-19. CDR3s include the opening cysteine and the closing phenylalanine or tryptophan. Fields, in order: clone size, CDR3 length, V gene, D gene, J gene, CDR3 DNA, CDR3 protein. The D gene is left open where the match is weak. Clone size appears in some rows only: once, few, many, or a class for an expanded clone.

NA	14	TRBV10-3	TRBD2	TRBJ2-5	TGTGCCATCAGTGAGTCGGGTAGCGGGGAGACCCAGTACTTC	CAISESGSGETQYF
NA	16	TRBV3-1/TRBV3-2	TRBD2	TRBJ2-1	TGTGCCAGCTCACAGAGGGCGGGGGGCTTCTACAATGAGCAGTTCTTC	CASSQRAGGFYNEQFF
NA	13	TRBV14	NA	TRBJ1-6	TGTGCCAGCAGCCAAGAGCCTCGGGCACCCCTCCACTTT	CASSQEPRAPLHF
NA	15	TRBV11-3	NA	TRBJ2-7	TGTGCCAGCAGCCTTCGAGCGGGTCCCTCCTACGAGCAGTACTTC	CASSLRAGPSYEQYF
NA	17	TRBV28	NA	TRBJ1-2	TGTGCCAGCAGTTTAGGCGCCTTATCGGGATCCGGCTATGGCTACACCTTC	CASSLGALSGSGYGYTF
once	15	TRBV19	TRBD1	TRBJ2-2	TGTGCCAGTATAGACAGACAGGGGTACACCGGGGAGCTGTTTTTT	CASIDRQGYTGELFF
NA	15	TRBV7-9	NA	TRBJ1-2	TGTGCCAGCAGCTCCTCCTCCGGGAAAGGATATGGCTACACCTTC	CASSSSSGKGYGYTF
NA	14	TRBV9	TRBD1	TRBJ1-3	TGTGCCAGCAGCACGACAGGGCCCGGAAACACCATATATTTT	CASSTTGPGNTIYF
NA	13	TRBV6-1	NA	TRBJ1-1	TGTGCCAGCAGTGAAATAGCAATCGGTCGAGCTTTCTTT	CASSEIAIGRAFF
many	17	TRBV10-3	TRBD2	TRBJ2-2	TGTGCCATCACGGCGGGACTAGCGGGGGTCAACACCGGGGAGCTGTTTTTT	CAITAGLAGVNTGELFF
NA	15	TRBV2	NA	TRBJ2-6	TGTGCCAGCAGCGAGGGCCTCTCTGGGGCCAACGTCCTGACTTTC	CASSEGLSGANVLTF
NA	12	TRBV6-4	TRBD1	TRBJ2-5	TGTGCCAACGACAGGGGCCCCGAGACCCAGTACTTC	CANDRGPETQYF
NA	15	TRBV27	TRBD1	TRBJ2-3	TGTGCCAGCAGTTTATGGGACAGGGGTACAGATACGCAGTATTTT	CASSLWDRGTDTQYF
NA	16	TRBV24-1	NA	TRBJ2-7	TGTGCCACCAGTGACCCCCCCTGGGGGCACTCCTACGAGCAGTACTTC	CATSDPPWGHSYEQYF
NA	14	TRBV5-4	NA	TRBJ1-1	TGTGCCAGCTCTTGGGCCGGGGTGAACACTGAAGCTTTCTTT	CASSWAGVNTEAFF
NA	16	TRBV2	NA	TRBJ1-6	TGTGCCAGCAGCGACCCTCGCGGGATAGCCAATTCACCCCTCCACTTT	CASSDPRGIANSPLHF
few	13	TRBV12-5	NA	TRBJ2-7	TGTGCTAGTGGGACAGGTTCTTCCTACGAGCAGTACTTC	CASGTGSSYEQYF
NA	13	TRBV12-3/TRBV12-4	NA	TRBJ1-1	TGTGCCAGCAGTTCCACGGGAGACACTGAAGCTTTCTTT	CASSSTGDTEAFF
NA	19	TRBV4-1	TRBD1	TRBJ1-3	TGCGCCAGCAGCCAACACGGGACAGGTACCTCACCCCCAGGAAACACCATATATTTT	CASSQHGTGTSPPGNTIYF
few	14	TRBV7-9	TRBD2	TRBJ2-5	TGTGCCAGCAGCTCGCGACTAGCGGGAGAGACCCAGTACTTC	CASSSRLAGETQYF
once	14	TRBV28	NA	TRBJ1-5	TGTGCCAGCAATCGAGCGCTTAGCAATCAGCCCCAGCATTTT	CASNRALSNQPQHF
once	17	TRBV7-2	NA	TRBJ1-6	TGTGCCAGCGCCCGGAAAGCAACGGGGGGGTATAATTCACCCCTCCACTTT	CASARKATGGYNSPLHF
NA	13	TRBV19	NA	TRBJ1-5	TGTGCCAGTAGTATAGAATCAGTCCAGCCCCAGCATTTT	CASSIESVQPQHF
NA	16	TRBV24-1	NA	TRBJ2-1	TGTGCCACCAGTGATCCCGGGGGAAGCTCCTACAATGAGCAGTTCTTC	CATSDPGGSSYNEQFF
NA	14	TRBV5-1	TRBD2	TRBJ2-1	TGCGCCAGCAGCAGCTCGACTAGCGGATATGAGCAGTTCTTC	CASSSSTSGYEQFF
once	15	TRBV11-2	TRBD1	TRBJ1-4	TGTGCCAGCAGCTTGACAGGGGGTACTAATGAAAAACTGTTTTTT	CASSLTGGTNEKLFF
NA	13	TRBV5-1	NA	TRBJ1-2	TGCGCCAGCAGAGCACAGCCTAACTATGGCTACACCTTC	CASRAQPNYGYTF
NA	13	TRBV5-1	NA	TRBJ2-7	TGCGCCAGCAGCTTAGAGGCCTCTTCAGAGCAGTACTTC	CASSLEASSEQYF
NA	13	TRBV15	NA	TRBJ1-2	TGTGCCACCCAAGGGGGGGGAGATTATGGCTACACCTTC	CATQGGGDYGYTF
NA	15	TRBV19	NA	TRBJ1-4	TGTGCCAGTAGCTCTCAGGGCGCAACTAATGAAAAACTGTTTTTT	CASSSQGATNEKLFF
few	14	TRBV2	TRBD1	TRBJ1-3	TGTGCCAGCAAGTTACCACTTCAGGGGGCCACCATATATTTT	CASKLPLQGATIYF
NA	12	TRBV2	NA	TRBJ2-7	TGTGCCAGCACTCAACAGGGTTACGAGCAGTACTTC	CASTQQGYEQYF
NA	14	TRBV6-5	NA	TRBJ1-6	TGTGCCAGCAGTTACGGGCAGATTAATTCACCCCTCCACTTT	CASSYGQINSPLHF
NA	14	TRBV11-3	NA	TRBJ2-7	TGTGCCAGCAGCCTCCAGGGGAGCTCCTACGAGCAGTACTTC	CASSLQGSSYEQYF
NA	17	TRBV7-9	NA	TRBJ1-1	TGTGCCAGCAGCTTAAGGGGGATCCGGCAGGGCAATCCTGAAGCTTTCTTT	CASSLRGIRQGNPEAFF
NA	15	TRBV10-3	TRBD1	TRBJ1-5	TGTGCCATCAGTGAGTCAGGGGGCGGCAATCAGCCCCAGCATTTT	CAISESGGGNQPQHF
few	14	TRBV19	NA	TRBJ1-6	TGTGCCAGTAGTATGAGGGCACCCAATTCACCCCTCCACTTT	CASSMRAPNSPLHF
NA	12	TRBV3-1/TRBV3-2	NA	TRBJ1-5	TGTGCCAGCGACCGGGGCAATCAGCCCCAGCATTTT	CASDRGNQPQHF
NA	16	TRBV7-9	TRBD2	TRBJ2-3	TGTGCCAGCAGCTGGACTAGCGGGGGGCACACAGATACGCAGTATTTT	CASSWTSGGHTDTQYF
once	13	TRBV6-1	NA	TRBJ1-5	TGTGCCAGCAGTGAATGGGAGAATCAGCCCCAGCATTTT	CASSEWENQPQHF
NA	22	TRBV19	NA	TRBJ2-2	NA	CAESTGELFFGEGSRTTGELFF
few	14	TRBV29-1	TRBD1	TRBJ1-5	TGCAGCGTAGCCACAGGGGATGACAATCAGCCCCAGCATTTT	CSVATGDDNQPQHF
NA	13	TRBV14	NA	TRBJ2-5	TGTGCCAGCAGCCAATCGGGTGTGGAGACCCAGTACTTC	CASSQSGVETQYF
NA	21	TRBV7-6	TRBD1	TRBJ2-7	TGTGCCAGCAGCTTAGCGCAAACAGATCTGGGACAGGGCTCTTACTCCTACGAGCAGTACTTC	CASSLAQTDLGQGSYSYEQYF
NA	16	TRBV15	NA	TRBJ1-4	TGTGCCACCAGCAGGGCCCTAGGGGCAACTAATGAAAAACTGTTTTTT	CATSRALGATNEKLFF
NA	15	TRBV7-2	TRBD1	TRBJ1-6	TGTGCCAGCAGCTCCGGACAGGGGGGTGATTCACCCCTCCACTTT	CASSSGQGGDSPLHF